This T cell receptor beta chain emerged from a study of T cells in Graves' hyperthyroidism and ophthalmopathy. Germline CDR1 SNHLY, CDR2 FYNNEI. This CDR3 contains 19 residues. Unmatched junction bases numbered 21, after V lost 4 bases and J lost 8 bases. The investigators amplified TCR beta CDR3 regions from RNA transcripts. With the HTBI primer set, the TCR CDR3 went through a first round of RT-PCR. TCRdb itself ran the multiplex PCR reads through MiXCR, one entry per CDR3 protein. The data contain around 420,000 distinct CDR3 sequences, about 15% of them singletons. This clonotype was counted at least ten times.

Source material: blood. This clonotype originated in a woman aged 18 to 35 with Graves' hyperthyroidism. The chain is built from TRBV2 and TRBJ2-1; 9 nucleotides match TRBD2. CDR3 residues: CASSVQGMKAGGPNDEQFF. The CDR3 coding sequence is TGTGCCAGCAGTGTGCAGGGGATGAAGGCGGGGGGGCCGAATGATGAGCAGTTCTTC.